The 11 T cell receptor beta chains below were found in one sample sequenced in a study of T cells after yellow fever vaccination. Via MiXCR, TCRdb re-called the 5' RACE reads, giving one row per CDR3 protein. The table lists approximately 300,000 distinct CDR3 sequences, 6.8% of them singletons, with about a sixth in the top ten. The starting material was PBMCs, obtained roughly 46 days after the first yellow fever vaccination. The source of these receptors is a man aged 18-30 years who received the YFV17D yellow fever vaccine.

This clonotype has just a few counts. The gene calls are TRBV14 and TRBJ2-1; D gene uncertain. Germline assignment: CDR1 SGHDN and CDR2 FVKESK. The length of the CDR3 is 13 residues. The V gene lost 4 bases and the J gene lost 6 bases, with 10 bases spanning the gap. CDR3 in amino acids: CASSRDPLNEQFF. CDR3 in DNA: TGTGCCAGCAGCCGAGACCCCCTCAATGAGCAGTTCTTC.

In this sample, this clonotype turned up many times. The chain joins TRBV7-2 to TRBJ1-2; unclear D gene. This CDR3 contains 15 residues. The germline V and J ends were trimmed by 1 base and 3 bases, with 12 bases remaining between them. Germline CDR1 and CDR2: SGHTA and FQGNSA. CDR3 sequence reads: CASSLGTASYYGYTF. The CDR3 DNA reads as TGTGCCAGCAGCTTAGGTACCGCGTCATACTATGGCTACACCTTC.

The rearrangement links TRBV7-2 to TRBJ2-5; 7 nucleotides line up with TRBD2. Germline V gene data show CDR1 as SGHTA and CDR2 as FQGNSA. The CDR3 is made up of 14 amino acids. Trimming cost V 5 bases and J 7 bases; bases outside gene matches: 10. The CDR3 DNA is TGTGCCAGCAGCCGAGCGGGGTGGGATGGGACCCAGTACTTC. This translates into CASSRAGWDGTQYF.

This clonotype has only a few counts. This sequence joins TRBV6-2 or TRBV6-3 and TRBJ2-7; D gene uncertain. The CDR3 spans 13 residues. CDR1 is MNHEY, CDR2 SVGEGT, per germline. V was cut by 7 bases and J by 1 base, with 11 bases left in between. This CDR3 is CASTYGGSYEQYF. Written as DNA, the CDR3 is TGTGCCAGCACTTATGGCGGATCCTACGAGCAGTACTTC.

This clonotype was counted at least ten times. The chain employs TRBV5-1 and TRBJ2-7; D perhaps matches TRBD2 (5 bases). The CDR3 contains 12 residues. Trimming left V 5 bases short and J 5 bases short, with 11 bases between. Germline values: CDR1 SGHRS, CDR2 YFSETQ. The CDR3 spells CASRDGIHEQYV. The CDR3 DNA reads TGCGCCAGCAGGGACGGGATCCACGAGCAGTACGTC.

V and J are TRBV7-2 and TRBJ2-3; TRBD2 agrees at 8 bases. Germline V gives CDR1 SGHTA, CDR2 FQGNSA. The V gene end was trimmed by 5 bases and the J gene end by 1 base; junction bases not matched to a gene: 2. The CDR3 spans 14 residues. The CDR3 reads CASSVSGGTDTQYF. The CDR3 DNA follows: TGTGCCAGCAGCGTTAGCGGGGGCACAGATACGCAGTATTTT. Full variable domain (remainder filled in from reference TRBV7-2 and TRBJ2-3): GAGVSQSPSNKVTEKGKDVELRCDPISGHTALYWYRQSLGQGLEFLIYFQGNSAPDKSGLPSDRFSAERTGGSVSTLTIQRTQQEDSAVYLCASSVSGGTDTQYFGPGTRLTVL.

This clonotype came up many times. V gene TRBV20-1 combines with J gene TRBJ1-6, with 10 bases matching TRBD1. CDR3 length: 18 amino acids. V lost 6 bases, J lost 0 bases, and 11 bases stayed unmatched. The germline V gene has CDR1 DFQATT and CDR2 SNEGSKA (reference sequence). The CDR3 region is CSAMGQGNVSSYNSPLHF. Here the CDR3 DNA reads TGCAGTGCGATGGGACAGGGGAATGTTAGCTCCTATAATTCACCCCTCCACTTT.

J is TRBJ2-7 and V is TRBV7-7, with 7 bases aligning to TRBD2. Germline-derived CDR1 and CDR2 are SSHAT and FNYEAQ (reference sequence). This CDR3 spans 11 amino acids. The CDR3 DNA reads as TGTGCTAGCAGGTCCCGGGACTATTACTTGGTC. It encodes CASRSRDYYLV.

The J gene is TRBJ2-1, the V gene TRBV3-1, with D hard to call. The V gene lost 0 bases and the J gene lost 9 bases, with 15 bases spanning the gap. Germline CDR1 is LGHDT and CDR2 is YNNKEL (reference sequence). This CDR3 region has 15 residues. DNA for the CDR3: TGTGCCAGCAGCCAAGATCAGAGTCGTCTCGTTGAGCAGTTCTTC. It is translated as CASSQDQSRLVEQFF.

This clonotype was counted at least ten times. J is TRBJ1-1 and V is TRBV18, with TRBD1 as a possible D gene (5 bases). Per germline, CDR1 KGHSH and CDR2 LQKENI. The CDR3 is 14 residues long. Trimming stripped 3 bases from V and 5 bases from J, with 13 bases between. The CDR3 DNA reads TGTGCCAGCTCACCGGAACAGGTGGGAACTGAAGCTTTCTTT. Its protein product is CASSPEQVGTEAFF.

V usage is TRBV21-1 and J usage is TRBJ1-4. TRBV21-1 is deemed a pseudogene. CDR3 length equals 16 residues. CDR3 loop: CASSDQGGLVGEKLFF. CDR3 coding DNA: TGTGCCAGCAGCGATCAGGGAGGATTGGTCGGTGAAAAACTGTTTTTT.